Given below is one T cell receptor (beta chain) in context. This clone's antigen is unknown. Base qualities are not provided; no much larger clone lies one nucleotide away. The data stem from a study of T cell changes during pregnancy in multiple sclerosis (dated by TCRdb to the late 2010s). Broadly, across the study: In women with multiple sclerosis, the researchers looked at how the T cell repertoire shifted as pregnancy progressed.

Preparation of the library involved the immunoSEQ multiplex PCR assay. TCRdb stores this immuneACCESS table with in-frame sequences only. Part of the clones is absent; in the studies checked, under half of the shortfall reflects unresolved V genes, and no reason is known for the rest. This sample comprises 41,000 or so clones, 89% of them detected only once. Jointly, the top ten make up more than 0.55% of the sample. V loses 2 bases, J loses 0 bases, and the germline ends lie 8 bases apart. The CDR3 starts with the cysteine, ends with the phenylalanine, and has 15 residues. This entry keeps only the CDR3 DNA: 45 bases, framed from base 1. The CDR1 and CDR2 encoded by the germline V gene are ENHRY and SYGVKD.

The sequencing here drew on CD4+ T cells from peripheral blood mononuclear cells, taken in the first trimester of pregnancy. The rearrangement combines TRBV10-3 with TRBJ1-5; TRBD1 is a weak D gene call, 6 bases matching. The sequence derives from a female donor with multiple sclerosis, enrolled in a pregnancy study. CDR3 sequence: CAISEGQHSNQPQHF. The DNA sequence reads TGTGCCATCAGTGAGGGACAGCATAGCAATCAGCCCCAGCATTTT.